This T cell receptor beta chain was recovered during a study of Graves' ophthalmopathy and Graves' hyperthyroidism. Across the whole study: Peripheral blood was obtained at first diagnosis, ahead of any treatment.

RNA transcripts were the source from which TCR beta CDR3 regions were amplified. HTBI-primed first-round RT-PCR preceded second-round multiplex PCR. TCRdb analysed the multiplex PCR reads with MiXCR anew, one entry per CDR3 protein. The table records some 250,000 distinct CDR3 sequences, 45% of them present only once. The study, taken as a whole, reports: Most thyroid-expanded clonotypes exceeding 0.001 frequency were also found in blood.

PBMCs stemmed from approximately 9.7 ml of fresh peripheral blood. This clonotype was detected only a few times. Its antigen is not identified. The sample taken for sequencing was peripheral blood. The clonotype comes from an adult man with Graves' ophthalmopathy.

The CDR3 protein is CASSPGTGYEKLFF. In DNA, the CDR3 is TGTGCCAGCAGCCCCGGGACGGGTTATGAAAAACTGTTTTTT. V gene TRBV7-2 combines with J gene TRBJ1-4, with D perhaps matching TRBD1 (5 bases). CDR1 SGHTA and CDR2 FQGNSA come from the germline V gene. The V and J ends lost 5 bases and 6 bases respectively, with 13 bases between them. CDR3 length: 14 amino acids.